Included here is one T cell receptor (beta chain) sequence, with context. This specimen belongs to a study of blood T cell repertoires in COVID-19. Study details: Acute and convalescent COVID-19 specimens originated in the United States, Italy and Spain.

In the original analysis: The authors estimated nucleated cell counts from reference gene primer amplification. Here immunoSEQ multiplex PCR was the method, and the copy in TCRdb shows in-frame clones only, minus some. The V and J calls and clone size were taken over from that table, and D and trimming were inferred from the DNA. The profile shows around 60,000 clones, almost 90% of them singletons. Germline values: CDR1 SGDLS, CDR2 YYNGEE. Trimming took 1 base from V and 9 from J, leaving 17 bases between them. The CDR3 contains 16 residues. The sample comprised peripheral blood. This TCR was recovered from a man aged 60 to 75 with active COVID-19. V usage is TRBV9 and J usage is TRBJ1-6, with D tentatively TRBD1 (5 bases). The CDR3 protein is CASSVSPSQGSSPLHF. CDR3 DNA: TGTGCCAGCAGCGTATCCCCTTCCCAGGGTTCTTCACCCCTCCACTTT.